This T cell receptor (beta chain) was retrieved from a study of Tregs in tolerant kidney transplant recipients. About the research overall: Related graft donors supplied nonmyeloablative bone marrow transplants, and mixed chimerism was transient.

The study, taken as a whole, reports: Biological reproducibility was not directly addressed in this study.

Of note for this clone: What it binds is unknown. This same CDR3 is encoded by further DNA sequences in the sample.

TCRdb's table, derived via immunoSEQ multiplex PCR, lists solely in-frame clones and lacks some. In the table there are around 70,000 clones, roughly 92% of which are singletons. This clonotype was sampled from a human donor who received a combined kidney and bone marrow transplant. The specimen comprised CD8+ T cells from blood, sampled before the transplant.

Written as DNA, the CDR3 is TGTGCCAGTAGTTTACGGAATCAGCCCCAGCATTTT. Translated: CASSLRNQPQHF. The chain combines TRBV19 with TRBJ1-5; D gene ambiguous. Germline CDR1 reads LNHDA; CDR2 reads SQIVND (reference sequence). Trimming took off 5 bases at V and 4 bases at J, with 6 bases between the two ends. This CDR3 has 12 residues. The full variable domain, its missing parts supplied by reference TRBV19 and TRBJ1-5, is DGGITQSPKYLFRKEGQNVTLSCEQNLNHDAMYWYRQDPGQGLRLIYYSQIVNDFQKGDIAEGYSVSREKKESFPLTVTSAQKNPTAFYLCASSLRNQPQHFGDGTRLSIL.